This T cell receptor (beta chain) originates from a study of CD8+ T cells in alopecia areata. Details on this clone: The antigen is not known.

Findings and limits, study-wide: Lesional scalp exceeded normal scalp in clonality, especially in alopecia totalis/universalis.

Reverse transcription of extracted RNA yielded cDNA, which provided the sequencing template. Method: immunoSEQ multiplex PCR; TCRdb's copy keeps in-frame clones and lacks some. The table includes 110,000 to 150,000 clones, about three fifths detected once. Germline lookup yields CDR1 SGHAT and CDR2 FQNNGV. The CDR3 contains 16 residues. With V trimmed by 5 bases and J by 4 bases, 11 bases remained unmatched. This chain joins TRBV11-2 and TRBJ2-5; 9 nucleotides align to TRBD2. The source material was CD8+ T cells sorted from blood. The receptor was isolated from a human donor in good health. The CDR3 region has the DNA TGTGCCAGCAGCCCACGAGGTAGCGGGAGACGAGAGACCCAGTACTTC. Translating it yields CASSPRGSGRRETQYF.